These 4 T cell receptor beta chains were sequenced from one sample in a study of control samples from healthy donors and cancer patients (TCRdb year 2020). Library creation used the immunoSEQ multiplex PCR assay. This is the immuneACCESS table as TCRdb keeps it, with only in-frame sequences that have V and J called. A part of the clones is gone; compared with another copy, unresolved V genes explain less than half, and the rest is unexplained. In this sample the table shows 90,000 to 150,000 clones, roughly nine tenths of which occur a single time. The ten largest clones take up less than 9.5% of the sample. Sequenced material: blood. These receptors all stem from a woman aged 18-30 years in good health.

The chain uses TRBV19 and TRBJ1-5; 7 nucleotides align to TRBD1. The V gene end was trimmed by 6 bases and the J gene end by 4 bases; junction bases not matched to a gene: 0. Germline CDR1 reads LNHDA; CDR2 reads SQIVND (reference sequence). The CDR3 length is 12 residues. The CDR3 is CASRTGNQPQHF. For the CDR3, the DNA is TGTGCCAGTAGGACAGGGAATCAGCCCCAGCATTTT.

The rearrangement links TRBV21-1 to TRBJ2-2; the table gives TRBD1 as D, unverified against the DNA. TRBV21-1 is labeled a pseudogene. This CDR3 comprises 21 residues. CDR3 sequence (DNA): TGTGCCAGCAGCAAAGGGTTCCGGGACAGGGCTCCAGTTCCAAACACCGGGGAGCTGTTTTTT. Its protein product is CASSKGFRDRAPVPNTGELFF.

This chain uses TRBV24-1 with TRBJ1-2; 10 bases fit TRBD1. V dropped 4 bases and J dropped 8; count of bases not matched to a gene: 12. CDR1 KGHDR and CDR2 SFDVKD come from the germline V gene. CDR3 size: 16 residues. The CDR3 loop is CATSDQQGQGIRGYTF. The CDR3 DNA follows: TGTGCCACCAGTGACCAACAGGGACAGGGGATAAGAGGCTACACCTTC.

V is TRBV28 and J is TRBJ2-5; no clear D gene. This CDR3 has 15 amino acids. Germline assignment: CDR1 MDHEN and CDR2 SYDVKM. V was trimmed by 3 bases and J by 2 bases, leaving 13 bases between them. CDR3 in DNA: TGTGCCAGCAGTTTTGTTGGACGGATACAAGAGACCCAGTACTTC. This gives the protein CASSFVGRIQETQYF.